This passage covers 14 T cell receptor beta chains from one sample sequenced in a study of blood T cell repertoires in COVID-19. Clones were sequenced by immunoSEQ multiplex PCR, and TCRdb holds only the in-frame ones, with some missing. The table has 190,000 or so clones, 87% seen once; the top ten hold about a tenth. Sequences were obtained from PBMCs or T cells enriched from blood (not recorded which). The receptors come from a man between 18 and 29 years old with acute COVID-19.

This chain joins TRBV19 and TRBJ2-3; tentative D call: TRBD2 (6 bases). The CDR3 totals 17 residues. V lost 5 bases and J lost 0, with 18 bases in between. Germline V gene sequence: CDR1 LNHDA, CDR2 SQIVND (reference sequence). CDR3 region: CASSSHSSGSSTDTQYF. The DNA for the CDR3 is TGTGCCAGTAGTTCACACAGTAGCGGATCTAGCACAGATACGCAGTATTTT.

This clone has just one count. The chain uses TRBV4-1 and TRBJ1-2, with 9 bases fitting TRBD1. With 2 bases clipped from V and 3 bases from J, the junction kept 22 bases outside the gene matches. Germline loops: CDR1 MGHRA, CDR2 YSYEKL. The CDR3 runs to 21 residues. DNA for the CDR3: TGCGCCAGCAGCCAATGGGGACAGGGTAAAGGTATAAGAACGATGGACTATGGCTACACCTTC. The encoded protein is CASSQWGQGKGIRTMDYGYTF.

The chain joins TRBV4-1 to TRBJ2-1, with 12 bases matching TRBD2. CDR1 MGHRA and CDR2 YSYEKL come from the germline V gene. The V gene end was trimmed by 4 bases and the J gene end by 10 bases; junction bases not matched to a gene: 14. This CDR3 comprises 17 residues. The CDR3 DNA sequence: TGCGCCAGCAGCCTCTTCGTCCTGACTAGCGGGAGATACGAGCAGTTCTTC. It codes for CASSLFVLTSGRYEQFF.

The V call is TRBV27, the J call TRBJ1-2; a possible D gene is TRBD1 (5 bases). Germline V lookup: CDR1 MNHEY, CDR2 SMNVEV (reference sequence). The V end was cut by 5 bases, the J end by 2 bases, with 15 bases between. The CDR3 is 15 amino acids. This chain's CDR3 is CASSPGFAWNYGYTF. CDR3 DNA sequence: TGTGCCAGCAGTCCAGGGTTTGCGTGGAACTATGGCTACACCTTC.

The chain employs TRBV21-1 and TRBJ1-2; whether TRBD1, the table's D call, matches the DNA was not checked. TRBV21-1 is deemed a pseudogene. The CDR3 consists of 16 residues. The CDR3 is CASSKYCRGKDYGYTF. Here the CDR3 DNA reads TGTGCCAGCAGCAAATACTGCAGGGGTAAGGACTATGGCTACACCTTC.

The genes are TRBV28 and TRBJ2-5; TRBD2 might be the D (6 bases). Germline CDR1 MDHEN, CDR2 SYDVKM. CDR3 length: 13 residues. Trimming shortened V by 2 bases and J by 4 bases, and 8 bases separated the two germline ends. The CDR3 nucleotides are TGTGCCAGCAGTTTAGCCGGGGGAGAGACCCAGTACTTC. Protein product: CASSLAGGETQYF.

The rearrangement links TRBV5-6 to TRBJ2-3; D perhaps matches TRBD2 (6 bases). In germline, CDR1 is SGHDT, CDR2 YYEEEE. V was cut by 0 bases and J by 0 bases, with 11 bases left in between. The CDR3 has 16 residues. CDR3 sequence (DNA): TGTGCCAGCAGCTTGGATGCTAGCGAGAGCACAGATACGCAGTATTTT. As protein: CASSLDASESTDTQYF.

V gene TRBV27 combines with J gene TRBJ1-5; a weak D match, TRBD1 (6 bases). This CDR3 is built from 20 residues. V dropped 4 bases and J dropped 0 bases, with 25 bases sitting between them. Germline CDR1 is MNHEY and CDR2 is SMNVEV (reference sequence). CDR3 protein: CASSYHSPGAPFYSNQPQHF. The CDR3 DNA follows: TGTGCCAGCAGTTACCACTCACCAGGGGCCCCGTTCTATAGCAATCAGCCCCAGCATTTT.

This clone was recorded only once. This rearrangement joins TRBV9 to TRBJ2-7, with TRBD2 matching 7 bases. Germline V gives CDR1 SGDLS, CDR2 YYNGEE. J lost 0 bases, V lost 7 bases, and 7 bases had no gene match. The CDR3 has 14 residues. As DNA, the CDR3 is TGTGCCAGCGGTCTCGGGGGGAGCTCCTACGAGCAGTACTTC. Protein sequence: CASGLGGSSYEQYF.

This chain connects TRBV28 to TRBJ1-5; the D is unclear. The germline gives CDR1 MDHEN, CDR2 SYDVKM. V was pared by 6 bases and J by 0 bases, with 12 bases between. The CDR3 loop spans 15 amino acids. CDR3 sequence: CASRAGEYSNQPQHF. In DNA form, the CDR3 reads TGTGCCAGCAGGGCCGGGGAGTATAGCAATCAGCCCCAGCATTTT.

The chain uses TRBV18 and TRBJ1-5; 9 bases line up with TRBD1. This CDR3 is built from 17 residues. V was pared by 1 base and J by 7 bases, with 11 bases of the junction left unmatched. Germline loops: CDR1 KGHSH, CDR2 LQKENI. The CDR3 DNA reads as TGTGCCAGCTCACCACGACAGGCGGGACAGGGTATACAGCCCCAGCATTTT. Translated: CASSPRQAGQGIQPQHF. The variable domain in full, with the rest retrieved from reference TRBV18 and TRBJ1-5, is NAGVMQNPRHLVRRRGQEARLRCSPMKGHSHVYWYRQLPEEGLKFMVYLQKENIIDESGMPKERFSAEFPKEGPSILRIQQVVRGDSAAYFCASSPRQAGQGIQPQHFGDGTRLSIL.

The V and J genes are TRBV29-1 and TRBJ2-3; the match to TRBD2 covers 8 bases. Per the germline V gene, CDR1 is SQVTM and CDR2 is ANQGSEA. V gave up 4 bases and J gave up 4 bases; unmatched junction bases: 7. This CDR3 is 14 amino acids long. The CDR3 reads CSVGQRERPDTQYF. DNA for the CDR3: TGCAGCGTTGGCCAGCGGGAGCGTCCAGATACGCAGTATTTT.

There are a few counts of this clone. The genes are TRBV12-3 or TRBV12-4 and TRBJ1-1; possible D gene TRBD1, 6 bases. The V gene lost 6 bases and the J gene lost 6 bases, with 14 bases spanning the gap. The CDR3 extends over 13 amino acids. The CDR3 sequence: CASSPGQTAEAFF. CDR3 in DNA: TGTGCCAGCAGCCCCGGACAGACGGCTGAAGCTTTCTTT.

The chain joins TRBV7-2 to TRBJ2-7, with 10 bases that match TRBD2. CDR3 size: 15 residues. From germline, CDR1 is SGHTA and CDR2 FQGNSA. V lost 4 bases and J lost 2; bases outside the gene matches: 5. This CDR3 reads CASSSVAGGTYEQYF. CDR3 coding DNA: TGTGCCAGCAGCTCGGTAGCGGGAGGTACCTACGAGCAGTACTTC.